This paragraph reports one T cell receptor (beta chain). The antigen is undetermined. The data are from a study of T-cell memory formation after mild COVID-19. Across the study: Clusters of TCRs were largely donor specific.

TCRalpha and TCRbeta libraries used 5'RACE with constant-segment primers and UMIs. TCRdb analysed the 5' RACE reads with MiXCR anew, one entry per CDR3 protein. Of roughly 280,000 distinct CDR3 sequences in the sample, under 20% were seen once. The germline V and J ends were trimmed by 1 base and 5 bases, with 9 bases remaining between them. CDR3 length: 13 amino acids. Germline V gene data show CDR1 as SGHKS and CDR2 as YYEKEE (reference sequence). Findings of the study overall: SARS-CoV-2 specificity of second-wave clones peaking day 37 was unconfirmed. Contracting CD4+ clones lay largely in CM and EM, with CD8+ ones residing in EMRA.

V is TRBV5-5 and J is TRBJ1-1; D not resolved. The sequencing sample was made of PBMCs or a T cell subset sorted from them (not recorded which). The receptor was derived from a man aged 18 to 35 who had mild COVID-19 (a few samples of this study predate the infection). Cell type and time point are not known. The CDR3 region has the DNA TGTGCCAGCAGCTTGTTTAGTGGTACTGAAGCTTTCTTT. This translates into CASSLFSGTEAFF.